A selection of T cell receptor beta chains follows, all from one sample in a study of tumor-infiltrating lymphocytes in localized non-small cell lung cancer. Data came from immunoSEQ multiplex PCR; TCRdb stores just in-frame clones and leaves some out. The table lists 21,000 or so clones, about 80% of them singletons. The sequenced sample was lung tumor tissue. These receptors came from a human donor with non-small cell lung cancer. Each CDR3 is given without its conserved first and last residue.

TRBV30	11	TRBJ2-3	AWTGGYKDTQY
TRBV14	11	TRBJ2-7	ATGTSGSYEQY
TRBV27	12	TRBJ2-7	ASSESGRAREQY
TRBV4-2	13	TRBJ2-7	ASSQASGRSHEQY
TRBV7-9	13	TRBJ1-4	ASSLPTAANEKLF
TRBV27	11	TRBJ2-1	ASSSLAGREQF
TRBV5-1	12	TRBJ2-2	ASSLIGGTGELF
TRBV6-6	11	TRBJ1-2	ASTNRQGVGYT
TRBV5-4	11	TRBJ2-7	ASRGIDSYEQY
TRBV10-3	12	TRBJ2-5	AISEGSAQETQY
TRBV28	13	TRBJ1-1	ASSPQTGWNTEAF
TRBV11-2	15	TRBJ2-7	ASSSLAGGRRSYEQY
TRBV5-1	11	TRBJ2-3	ASRLAGTDTQY
TRBV4-1	12	TRBJ2-7	ASSQGLAGYEQY
TRBV29-1	10	TRBJ1-1	SARQENTEAF
TRBV11-2	12	TRBJ2-7	ASSLNRGVGEQY
TRBV2	14	TRBJ1-3	ASSDRRTLSGNTIY
TRBV10-3	13	TRBJ2-1	AISATAGDYNEQF
TRBV5-1	14	TRBJ2-1	ASSGRTSGTYNEQF